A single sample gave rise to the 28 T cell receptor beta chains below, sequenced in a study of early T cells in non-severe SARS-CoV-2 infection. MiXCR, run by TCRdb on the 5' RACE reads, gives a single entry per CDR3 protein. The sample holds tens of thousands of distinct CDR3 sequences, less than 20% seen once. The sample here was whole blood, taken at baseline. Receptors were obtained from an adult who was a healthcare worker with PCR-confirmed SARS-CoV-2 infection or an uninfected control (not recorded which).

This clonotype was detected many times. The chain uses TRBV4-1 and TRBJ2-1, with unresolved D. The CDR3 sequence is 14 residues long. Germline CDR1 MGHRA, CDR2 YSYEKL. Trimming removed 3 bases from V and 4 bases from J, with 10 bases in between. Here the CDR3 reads CASSQTDSYNEQFF. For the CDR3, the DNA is TGCGCCAGCAGCCAGACTGACTCTTACAATGAGCAGTTCTTC.

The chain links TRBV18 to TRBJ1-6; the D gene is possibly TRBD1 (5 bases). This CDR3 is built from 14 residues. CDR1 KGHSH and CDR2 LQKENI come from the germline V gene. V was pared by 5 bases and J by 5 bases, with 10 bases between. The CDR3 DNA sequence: TGTGCCAGCTCATCAAAAGGGGATAATTCACCCCTCCACTTT. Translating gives CASSSKGDNSPLHF.

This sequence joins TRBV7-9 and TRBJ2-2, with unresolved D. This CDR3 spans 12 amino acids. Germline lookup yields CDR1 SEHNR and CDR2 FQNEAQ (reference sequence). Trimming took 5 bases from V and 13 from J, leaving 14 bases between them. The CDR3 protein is CASSPTVVLLFF. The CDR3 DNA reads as TGTGCCAGCAGCCCCACCGTTGTCCTGCTGTTTTTT.

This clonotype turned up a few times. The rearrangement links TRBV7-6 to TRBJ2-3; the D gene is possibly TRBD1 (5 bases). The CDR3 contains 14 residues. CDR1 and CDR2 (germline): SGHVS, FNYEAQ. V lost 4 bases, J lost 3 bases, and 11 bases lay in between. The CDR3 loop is CASSSHQGTDTQYF. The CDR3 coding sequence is TGTGCCAGCAGCTCCCATCAGGGAACAGATACGCAGTATTTT.

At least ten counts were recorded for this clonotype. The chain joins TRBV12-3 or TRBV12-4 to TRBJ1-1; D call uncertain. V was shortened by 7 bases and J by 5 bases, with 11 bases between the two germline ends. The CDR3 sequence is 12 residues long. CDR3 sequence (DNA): TGTGCCAGCACCATAGGAGGGACTGAAGCTTTCTTT. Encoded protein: CASTIGGTEAFF.

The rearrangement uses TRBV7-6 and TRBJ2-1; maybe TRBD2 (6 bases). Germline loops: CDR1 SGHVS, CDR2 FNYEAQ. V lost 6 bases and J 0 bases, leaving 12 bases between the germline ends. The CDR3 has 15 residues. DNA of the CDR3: TGTGCCAGCAGGACCGCGGGGAGCTCCTACAATGAGCAGTTCTTC. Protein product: CASRTAGSSYNEQFF.

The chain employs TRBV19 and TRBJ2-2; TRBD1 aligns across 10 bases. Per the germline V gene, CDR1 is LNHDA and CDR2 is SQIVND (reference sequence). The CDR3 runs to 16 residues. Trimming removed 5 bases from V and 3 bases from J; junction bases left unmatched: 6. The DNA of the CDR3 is TGTGCCAGTAGTCCTCCCGACAGGGGGCACACCGGGGAGCTGTTTTTT. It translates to CASSPPDRGHTGELFF.

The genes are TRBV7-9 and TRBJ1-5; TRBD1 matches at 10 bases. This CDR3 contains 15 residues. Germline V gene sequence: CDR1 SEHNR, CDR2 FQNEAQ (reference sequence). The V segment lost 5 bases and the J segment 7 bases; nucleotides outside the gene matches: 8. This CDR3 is CASSAGQGEGQPQHF. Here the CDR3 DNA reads TGTGCCAGCAGCGCCGGACAGGGGGAGGGACAGCCCCAGCATTTT.

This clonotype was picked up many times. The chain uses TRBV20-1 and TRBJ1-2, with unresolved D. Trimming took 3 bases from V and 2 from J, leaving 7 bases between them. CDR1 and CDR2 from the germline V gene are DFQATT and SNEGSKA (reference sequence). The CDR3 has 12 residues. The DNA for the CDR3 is TGCAGTGCTAGTGCAGAGAACTATGGCTACACCTTC. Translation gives CSASAENYGYTF.

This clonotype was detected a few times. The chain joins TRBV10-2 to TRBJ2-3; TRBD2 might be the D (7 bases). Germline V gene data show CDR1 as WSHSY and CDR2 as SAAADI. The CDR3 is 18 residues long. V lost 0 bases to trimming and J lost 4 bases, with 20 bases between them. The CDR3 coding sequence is TGCGCCAGCAGTGAGTCCCGGGGGGCCAGGAGCAAATCAGATACGCAGTATTTT. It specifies CASSESRGARSKSDTQYF.

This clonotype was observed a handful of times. CDR3 loop: CASSENRGYINEQFF. The CDR3 DNA is TGTGCCAGCAGTGAGAATAGGGGGTATATCAATGAGCAGTTCTTC. V and J are TRBV2 and TRBJ2-1, with D possibly matching TRBD1 (6 bases). The CDR3 loop spans 15 amino acids. V was shortened by 3 bases and J by 6 bases, with 15 bases between the two germline ends. Germline CDR1 reads SNHLY; CDR2 reads FYNNEI. The full variable domain, completed using reference TRBV2 and TRBJ2-1, is EPEVTQTPSHQVTQMGQEVILRCVPISNHLYFYWYRQILGQKVEFLVSFYNNEISEKSEIFDDQFSVERPDGSNFTLKIRSTKLEDSAMYFCASSENRGYINEQFFGPGTRLTVL.

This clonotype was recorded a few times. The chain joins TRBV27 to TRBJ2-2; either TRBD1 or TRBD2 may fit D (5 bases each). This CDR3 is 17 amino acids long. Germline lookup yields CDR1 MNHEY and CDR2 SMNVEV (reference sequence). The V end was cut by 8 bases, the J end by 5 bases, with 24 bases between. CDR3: CASHLSGTRYGTGELFF. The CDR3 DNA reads TGTGCCAGCCATTTGTCCGGGACCCGCTATGGTACCGGGGAGCTGTTTTTT.

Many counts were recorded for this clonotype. CDR3 sequence: CASSFPTGLGGNIQYF. In DNA form, the CDR3 reads TGTGCCAGCAGCTTCCCGACCGGACTAGGAGGAAACATTCAGTACTTC. The chain joins TRBV7-9 to TRBJ2-4; 7 bases match TRBD2. After removal of 3 bases from V and 6 bases from J, the junction contained 11 bases not matched to a gene. CDR1 and CDR2 from the germline V gene are SEHNR and FQNEAQ (reference sequence). The CDR3 consists of 16 residues.

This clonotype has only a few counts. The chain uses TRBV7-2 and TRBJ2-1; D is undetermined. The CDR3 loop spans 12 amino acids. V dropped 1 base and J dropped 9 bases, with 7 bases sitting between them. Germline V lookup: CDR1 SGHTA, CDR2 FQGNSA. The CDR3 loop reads CASSLVLFEQFF. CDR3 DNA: TGTGCCAGCAGCTTAGTCCTATTTGAGCAGTTCTTC. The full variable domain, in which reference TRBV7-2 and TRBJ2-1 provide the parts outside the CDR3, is GAGVSQSPSNKVTEKGKDVELRCDPISGHTALYWYRQSLGQGLEFLIYFQGNSAPDKSGLPSDRFSAERTGGSVSTLTIQRTQQEDSAVYLCASSLVLFEQFFGPGTRLTVL.

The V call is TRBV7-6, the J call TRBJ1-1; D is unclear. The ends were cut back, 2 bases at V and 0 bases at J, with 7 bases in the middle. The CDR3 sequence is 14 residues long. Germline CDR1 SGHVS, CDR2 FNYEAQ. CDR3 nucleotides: TGTGCCAGCAGCTTACGAGGTCTGAACACTGAAGCTTTCTTT. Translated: CASSLRGLNTEAFF.

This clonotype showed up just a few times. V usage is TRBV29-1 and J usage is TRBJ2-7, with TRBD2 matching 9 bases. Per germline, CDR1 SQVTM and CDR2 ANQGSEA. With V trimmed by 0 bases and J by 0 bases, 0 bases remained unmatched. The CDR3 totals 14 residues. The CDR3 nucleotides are TGCAGCGTTGAAGATAGCGGGAGCTCCTACGAGCAGTACTTC. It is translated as CSVEDSGSSYEQYF.

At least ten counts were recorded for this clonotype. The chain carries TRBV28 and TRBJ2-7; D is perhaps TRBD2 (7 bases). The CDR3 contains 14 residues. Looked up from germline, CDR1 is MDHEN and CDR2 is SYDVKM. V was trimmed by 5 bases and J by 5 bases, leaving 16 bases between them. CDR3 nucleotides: TGTGCCAGCAGTGGCGGGGGCCATCGTAACGAGCAGTACTTC. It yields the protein CASSGGGHRNEQYF.

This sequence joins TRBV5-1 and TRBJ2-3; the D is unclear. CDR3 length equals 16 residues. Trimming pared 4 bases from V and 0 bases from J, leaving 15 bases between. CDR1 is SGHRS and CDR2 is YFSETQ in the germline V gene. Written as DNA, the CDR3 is TGCGCCAGCAGCGCCACGGTAGCCTCTAGCACAGATACGCAGTATTTT. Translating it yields CASSATVASSTDTQYF.

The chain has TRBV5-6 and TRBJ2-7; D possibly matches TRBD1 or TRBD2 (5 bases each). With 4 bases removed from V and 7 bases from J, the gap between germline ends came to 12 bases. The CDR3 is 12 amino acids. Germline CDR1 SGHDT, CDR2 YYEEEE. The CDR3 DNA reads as TGTGCCAGCAGCCCGGGACCTGGGGAGCAGTACTTC. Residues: CASSPGPGEQYF.

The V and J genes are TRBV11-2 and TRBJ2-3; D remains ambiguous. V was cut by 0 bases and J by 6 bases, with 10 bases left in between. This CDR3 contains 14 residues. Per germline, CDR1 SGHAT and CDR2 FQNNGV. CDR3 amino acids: CASSLDPRRDTQYF. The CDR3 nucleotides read TGTGCCAGCAGCTTAGACCCCCGGCGGGATACGCAGTATTTT.

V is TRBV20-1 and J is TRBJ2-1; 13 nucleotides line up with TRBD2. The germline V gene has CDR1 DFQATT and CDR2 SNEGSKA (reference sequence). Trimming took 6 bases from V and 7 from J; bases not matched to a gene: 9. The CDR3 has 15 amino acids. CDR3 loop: CSAPGLAGAGNEQFF. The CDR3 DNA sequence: TGCAGTGCGCCCGGACTAGCGGGAGCCGGAAATGAGCAGTTCTTC.

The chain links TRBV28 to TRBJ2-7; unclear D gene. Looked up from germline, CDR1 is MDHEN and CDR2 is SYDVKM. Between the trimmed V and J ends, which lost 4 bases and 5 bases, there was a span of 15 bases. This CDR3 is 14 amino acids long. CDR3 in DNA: TGTGCCAGCAGTTGGTTAGACTTTACGAACGAGCAGTACTTC. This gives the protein CASSWLDFTNEQYF. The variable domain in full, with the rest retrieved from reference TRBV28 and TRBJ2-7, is DVKVTQSSRYLVKRTGEKVFLECVQDMDHENMFWYRQDPGLGLRLIYFSYDVKMKEKGDIPEGYSVSREKKERFSLILESASTNQTSMYLCASSWLDFTNEQYFGPGTRLTVT.

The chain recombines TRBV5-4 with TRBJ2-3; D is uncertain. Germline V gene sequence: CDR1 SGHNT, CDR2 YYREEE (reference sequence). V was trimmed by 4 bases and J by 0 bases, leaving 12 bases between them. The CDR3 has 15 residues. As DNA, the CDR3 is TGTGCCAGCAGCCAGGATGGACCTAGCACAGATACGCAGTATTTT. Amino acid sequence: CASSQDGPSTDTQYF.

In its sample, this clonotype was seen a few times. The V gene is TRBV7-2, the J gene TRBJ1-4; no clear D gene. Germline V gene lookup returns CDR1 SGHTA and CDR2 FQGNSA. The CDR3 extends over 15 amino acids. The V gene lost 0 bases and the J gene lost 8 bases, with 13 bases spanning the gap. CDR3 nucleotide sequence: TGTGCCAGCAGCTTAGCTGCCAGGTCAAGGGAAAAACTGTTTTTT. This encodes CASSLAARSREKLFF.

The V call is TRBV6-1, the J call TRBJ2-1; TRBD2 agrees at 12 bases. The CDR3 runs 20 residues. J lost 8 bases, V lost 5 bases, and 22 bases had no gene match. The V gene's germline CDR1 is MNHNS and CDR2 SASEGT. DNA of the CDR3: TGTGCCAGCAGTTTTTGGACCGGACTAGCGGGGAGCCGCGGGGTTGATGAGCAGTTCTTC. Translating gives CASSFWTGLAGSRGVDEQFF.

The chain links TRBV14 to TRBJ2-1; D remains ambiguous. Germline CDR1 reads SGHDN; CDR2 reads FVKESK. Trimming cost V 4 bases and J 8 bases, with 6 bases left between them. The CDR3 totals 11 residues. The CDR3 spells CASSRAYEQFF. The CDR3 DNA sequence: TGTGCCAGCAGCCGCGCCTATGAGCAGTTCTTC.

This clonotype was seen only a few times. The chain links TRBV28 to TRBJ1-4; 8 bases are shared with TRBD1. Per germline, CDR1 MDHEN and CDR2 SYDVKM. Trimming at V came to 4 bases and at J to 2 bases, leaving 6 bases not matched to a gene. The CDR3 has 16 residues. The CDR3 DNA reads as TGTGCCAGCAGTTCCTACACAGGGGGTACTAATGAAAAACTGTTTTTT. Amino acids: CASSSYTGGTNEKLFF.

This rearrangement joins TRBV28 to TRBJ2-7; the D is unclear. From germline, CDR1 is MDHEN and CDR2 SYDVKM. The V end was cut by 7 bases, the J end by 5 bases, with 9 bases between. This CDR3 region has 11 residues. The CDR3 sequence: CASTRWDEQYF. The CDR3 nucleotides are TGTGCCAGCACCAGGTGGGACGAGCAGTACTTC.